The TCR beta chain under discussion was sequenced for a study of blood T cell repertoires in COVID-19. Across the study: Samples taken during acute and convalescent COVID-19 were collected in the United States, Italy and Spain.

CDR3 size: 15 residues. The V end was cut by 2 bases, the J end by 6 bases, with 16 bases between. Germline V gives CDR1 KGHSH, CDR2 LQKENI. The table lists this clone with a count of one. The authors' processing: It was from reference gene primer amplification that nucleated cell counts were estimated. Sequencing used immunoSEQ multiplex PCR; TCRdb keeps in-frame clones, though not all of them. V, J and clone size derive from that table, while D and trimming were established from the DNA sequence. The sample lists 140,000 to 150,000 clones; roughly 79% were seen once. This chain uses TRBV18 with TRBJ2-5; maybe TRBD2 (5 bases). The sequenced material came from peripheral blood. This clonotype was sampled from a human donor in a cohort sampled during active COVID-19. The CDR3 loop reads CASSPVAGEKKTQYF. The CDR3 DNA reads as TGTGCCAGCTCACCAGTGGCGGGTGAGAAAAAGACCCAGTACTTC.